Listed here are 27 T cell receptor beta chains from one sample, sequenced in a study of T-cell memory formation after mild COVID-19. TCRdb ran MiXCR on the 5' RACE reads and lists one entry per CDR3 protein. The table has approximately 240,000 distinct CDR3 sequences, around 17% seen once. Sequencing used PBMCs or a T cell subset sorted from them (not recorded which). Receptor source: a young man who had mild COVID-19 (a few samples of this study predate the infection). Cell type and time point are not known.

This clonotype occurred a few times. The chain joins TRBV20-1 to TRBJ2-3; 10 bases line up with TRBD1. Germline CDR1 is DFQATT and CDR2 is SNEGSKA (reference sequence). Trimming took 3 bases from V and 1 from J; bases not matched to a gene: 7. CDR3 length equals 16 residues. CDR3 residues: CSARSRDRGRTDTQYF. DNA for the CDR3: TGCAGTGCTAGGTCGCGGGACAGGGGTCGCACAGATACGCAGTATTTT.

The chain couples TRBV5-6 to TRBJ2-3; 11 bases are a match to TRBD2. Germline lookup yields CDR1 SGHDT and CDR2 YYEEEE. This CDR3 spans 18 amino acids. Germline trimming cut 0 bases from V and 0 bases from J; bases unmatched to any gene: 6. The CDR3 DNA reads as TGTGCCAGCAGCTTGGTAACTAGCGGGGGAACTAGCACAGATACGCAGTATTTT. Protein product: CASSLVTSGGTSTDTQYF.

This clonotype has ten or more counts. The J gene is TRBJ1-2, the V gene TRBV6-1; tentative D call: TRBD1 (5 bases). The CDR3 runs 14 residues. The germline gives CDR1 MNHNS, CDR2 SASEGT. Deletions cut 7 bases from V and 2 bases from J, with 14 bases between. The CDR3 coding sequence is TGTGCCAGCACACAGGCCTCAGGAAACTATGGCTACACCTTC. Translation: CASTQASGNYGYTF.

The chain recombines TRBV6-2 or TRBV6-3 with TRBJ2-2; 11 nucleotides agree with TRBD2. Per germline, CDR1 MNHEY and CDR2 SVGEGT. Losses at the gene ends were 5 bases for V and 7 bases for J; bases not matched to a gene: 3. The CDR3 is made up of 14 amino acids. This CDR3 reads CASSGLAGGGELFF. Written as DNA, the CDR3 is TGTGCCAGCAGTGGACTAGCGGGTGGCGGGGAGCTGTTTTTT.

Ten or more counts support this clonotype. This chain joins TRBV7-2 and TRBJ2-7; D might be TRBD1 (7 bases). Per the germline V gene, CDR1 is SGHTA and CDR2 is FQGNSA. V was cut by 5 bases and J by 3 bases, with 14 bases left in between. The CDR3 consists of 14 residues. The CDR3: CASSPRQGLYEQYF. The CDR3 bases are TGTGCCAGCAGCCCGAGACAGGGACTCTACGAGCAGTACTTC.

The sample holds a few counts of this clonotype. The chain is built from TRBV10-3 and TRBJ2-5; TRBD1 matches at 10 bases. The CDR3 is 13 amino acids. CDR1 is ENHRY and CDR2 is SYGVKD in the germline V gene. V gave up 5 bases and J gave up 5 bases; unmatched junction bases: 2. The CDR3 nucleotides read TGTGCCATCAGTCGGACAGGGGGGGAGACCCAGTACTTC. Its protein product is CAISRTGGETQYF.

This clonotype came up a few times. The genes are TRBV5-1 and TRBJ2-3; D perhaps matches TRBD1 (5 bases). Trimming stripped 1 base from V and 2 bases from J, with 17 bases between. Germline V lookup: CDR1 SGHRS, CDR2 YFSETQ. This CDR3 spans 17 amino acids. CDR3 nucleotides: TGCGCCAGCAGCTTGACCCGGGCCCAGGGTTACACAGATACGCAGTATTTT. This translates into CASSLTRAQGYTDTQYF.

The rearrangement joins TRBV27 to TRBJ1-1; no firm D call. The CDR3 covers 11 residues. Deletions cut 9 bases from V and 7 bases from J, with 12 bases between. CDR1 and CDR2 from the germline V gene are MNHEY and SMNVEV (reference sequence). The CDR3: CASGWVDEAFF. CDR3 nucleotides: TGTGCCAGTGGATGGGTTGATGAAGCTTTCTTT.

This CDR3 reads CASSIGQGARNQPQHF. The DNA of the CDR3 is TGTGCCAGCAGTATAGGACAGGGGGCGAGGAATCAGCCCCAGCATTTT. The rearrangement uses TRBV27 and TRBJ1-5, with 11 bases lining up with TRBD1. After removal of 5 bases from V and 4 bases from J, the junction contained 7 bases not matched to a gene. The CDR3 is 16 amino acids. Looked up from germline, CDR1 is MNHEY and CDR2 is SMNVEV (reference sequence).

A few counts support this clonotype. V is TRBV7-9 and J is TRBJ2-1, with D perhaps TRBD1 or TRBD2 (5 bases each). CDR3 length equals 14 residues. The V end lost 0 bases, the J end lost 8 bases, and 11 bases lay between the germline ends. Germline CDR1 reads SEHNR; CDR2 reads FQNEAQ (reference sequence). CDR3 amino acids: CASSLARGRDEQFF. CDR3 in DNA: TGTGCCAGCAGCTTAGCTCGGGGACGCGATGAGCAGTTCTTC.

In its sample, this clonotype was seen many times. The chain uses TRBV5-1 and TRBJ2-5, with D unresolved. The CDR3 runs to 15 residues. Germline V gives CDR1 SGHRS, CDR2 YFSETQ. With 3 bases removed from V and 5 bases from J, the gap between germline ends came to 17 bases. CDR3 loop: CASSSTRHPVETQYF. Written as DNA, the CDR3 is TGCGCCAGCAGCTCGACACGACACCCCGTTGAGACCCAGTACTTC. Drawing the rest from reference TRBV5-1 and TRBJ2-5, the complete variable domain is KAGVTQTPRYLIKTRGQQVTLSCSPISGHRSVSWYQQTPGQGLQFLFEYFSETQRNKGNFPGRFSGRQFSNSRSEMNVSTLELGDSALYLCASSSTRHPVETQYFGPGTRLLVL.

The chain recombines TRBV6-2 or TRBV6-3 with TRBJ2-3, with D unclear. The CDR3 is 16 amino acids. Trimming stripped 0 bases from V and 3 bases from J, with 13 bases between. Per germline, CDR1 MNHEY and CDR2 SVGEGT. Here the CDR3 DNA reads TGTGCCAGCAGTTACTCGAGAGCTTTGGGGACAGATACGCAGTATTTT. It translates to CASSYSRALGTDTQYF.

This clonotype has more than one count but fewer than ten. J is TRBJ1-2 and V is TRBV5-6; D perhaps matches TRBD1 (6 bases). The CDR3 has 15 residues. The V end lost 0 bases, the J end lost 2 bases, and 11 bases lay between the germline ends. Germline-derived CDR1 and CDR2 are SGHDT and YYEEEE. The chain's CDR3 is CASSLEPGANYGYTF. DNA for the CDR3: TGTGCCAGCAGCTTGGAACCGGGGGCGAACTATGGCTACACCTTC. The full variable domain, completed using reference TRBV5-6 and TRBJ1-2, is DAGVTQSPTHLIKTRGQQVTLRCSPKSGHDTVSWYQQALGQGPQFIFQYYEEEERQRGNFPDRFSGHQFPNYSSELNVNALLLGDSALYLCASSLEPGANYGYTFGSGTRLTVV.

This clonotype turned up a few times. The chain joins TRBV7-8 to TRBJ2-7, with 9 bases fitting TRBD1. The CDR3 sequence is 15 residues long. Trimming cost V 5 bases and J 2 bases; bases outside gene matches: 7. Germline values: CDR1 SGHVS, CDR2 FQNEAQ. DNA for the CDR3: TGTGCCAGCAGCCTGCATGGACAGGGGACCTACGAGCAGTACGTC. Translated, it gives CASSLHGQGTYEQYV.

The genes are TRBV6-5 and TRBJ1-1, with a possible D match to TRBD1 (5 bases). V gave up 3 bases and J gave up 5 bases, with 13 bases separating them. Per the germline V gene, CDR1 is MNHEY and CDR2 is SVGAGI. This CDR3 is 14 amino acids long. The CDR3 is CASSYVRDRTEAFF. The CDR3 DNA sequence: TGTGCCAGCAGTTATGTCAGGGATAGGACTGAAGCTTTCTTT.

The chain recombines TRBV3-1 with TRBJ1-1; a weak D match, TRBD1 (5 bases). V was trimmed by 0 bases and J by 8 bases, leaving 16 bases between them. The CDR3 runs to 15 residues. Germline V lookup: CDR1 LGHDT, CDR2 YNNKEL (reference sequence). CDR3 nucleotide sequence: TGTGCCAGCAGCCAAGAGGCTTCCGGGGGATTGGAAGCTTTCTTT. Its protein product is CASSQEASGGLEAFF.

This clonotype was detected ten times or more. The V call is TRBV12-3 or TRBV12-4, the J call TRBJ1-2; D might be TRBD1 (6 bases). The germline V and J ends were trimmed by 4 bases and 4 bases, with 10 bases remaining between them. The length of the CDR3 is 13 residues. CDR3 residues: CASSSTGSYGYTF. The DNA for the CDR3 is TGTGCCAGCAGTTCGACAGGTTCCTATGGCTACACCTTC.

The chain couples TRBV20-1 to TRBJ2-1; D gene ambiguous. V was shortened by 8 bases and J by 4 bases, with 15 bases between the two germline ends. The CDR3 runs to 13 residues. Looked up from germline, CDR1 is DFQATT and CDR2 is SNEGSKA (reference sequence). CDR3 DNA: TGCAGTACCGCTGGCCTGCATTACAATGAGCAGTTCTTC. Translated: CSTAGLHYNEQFF.

This clonotype was counted many times. The chain couples TRBV29-1 to TRBJ1-1; possible D gene TRBD1, 5 bases. This CDR3 comprises 15 residues. V lost 4 bases, J lost 0 bases, and 15 bases lay in between. Germline V gene lookup returns CDR1 SQVTM and CDR2 ANQGSEA. CDR3 protein: CSVGAGWGMNTEAFF. In nucleotides, the CDR3 is TGCAGCGTTGGGGCAGGGTGGGGGATGAACACTGAAGCTTTCTTT.

This clonotype has more than one count but fewer than ten. The chain carries TRBV7-9 and TRBJ1-2; tentatively, D is TRBD1 (6 bases). CDR1 and CDR2 (germline): SEHNR, FQNEAQ (reference sequence). The CDR3 has 15 residues. Deletions cut 5 bases from V and 2 bases from J, with 15 bases between. In DNA form, the CDR3 reads TGTGCCAGCAGCCCAACGACAGGACCCAACTATGGCTACACCTTC. Protein: CASSPTTGPNYGYTF.

The genes are TRBV20-1 and TRBJ2-3, with D maybe TRBD2 (5 bases). CDR3 length equals 13 residues. Trimming left V 4 bases short and J 6 bases short, with 14 bases between. Germline V CDR1 and CDR2: DFQATT, SNEGSKA (reference sequence). CDR3 sequence (DNA): TGCAGTGCTAACCCTGGAGGCGGCGATACGCAGTATTTT. Protein product: CSANPGGGDTQYF.

This clonotype was found a few times. The V call is TRBV5-6, the J call TRBJ2-5; D unresolved. Germline CDR1 and CDR2: SGHDT and YYEEEE. V lost 5 bases to trimming and J lost 5 bases, with 13 bases between them. This CDR3 has 13 amino acids. CDR3 sequence: CASSRTPEETQYF. CDR3 nucleotide sequence: TGTGCCAGCAGTCGAACCCCCGAGGAGACCCAGTACTTC.

This clonotype has more than one count but fewer than ten. J is TRBJ2-5 and V is TRBV5-1; TRBD2 might be the D (7 bases). The V gene's germline CDR1 is SGHRS and CDR2 YFSETQ. CDR3 size: 15 residues. V gave up 8 bases and J gave up 2 bases, with 19 bases separating them. For the CDR3, the DNA is TGCGCCAGGAAGAAAGGGGGGGCCGGGCAAGAGACCCAGTACTTC. Translated: CARKKGGAGQETQYF.

The gene calls are TRBV28 and TRBJ2-7; D ambiguous. Per the germline V gene, CDR1 is MDHEN and CDR2 is SYDVKM. The CDR3 runs 11 residues. V lost 6 bases and J 3 bases, leaving 6 bases between the germline ends. CDR3 loop: CASSNSYEQYV. The DNA for the CDR3 is TGTGCCAGCAGCAACAGCTACGAGCAGTACGTC.

This clonotype appeared a few times. Germline is not matched at one junction end, which may reflect a read error. CDR3 DNA sequence: TGTGCCAGCAGCGTAGCTAGCGGGGGAGGAGATACGCAGTATTTT. Its translation is CASSVASGGGDTQYF. The chain combines TRBV7-6 with TRBJ2-3, with 10 bases identical to TRBD2. CDR3 length equals 15 residues. Germline CDR1 is SGHVS and CDR2 is FNYEAQ.

The chain links TRBV23-1 to TRBJ1-3; no definite D call. TRBV23-1 counts as an open reading frame of uncertain function. V gave up 5 bases and J gave up 0 bases, with 8 bases separating them. The CDR3 contains 14 residues. CDR3 sequence (DNA): TGCGCCAGCAGTACCGGGAGCTCTGGAAACACCATATATTTT. Translation gives CASSTGSSGNTIYF.

This clonotype was recorded many times. The V call is TRBV7-3, the J call TRBJ2-3, with TRBD1 matching over 7 bases. Germline V CDR1 and CDR2: SGHTA, FQGTGA. The CDR3 runs 13 residues. V dropped 7 bases and J dropped 2; count of bases not matched to a gene: 3. This CDR3 is CASKGQNTDTQYF. The CDR3 DNA reads as TGTGCCAGCAAGGGACAGAACACAGATACGCAGTATTTT.